This is a list of T cell receptor beta chains from one sample in a study of blood T cell repertoires in COVID-19. Libraries were prepared by immunoSEQ multiplex PCR; TCRdb keeps only in-frame clonotypes and omits some of them. The sample consists of some 150,000 clones, around 88% of them appearing once. The sequenced sample was PBMCs or T cells enriched from blood (not recorded which). These receptors all stem from a woman aged 45 to 65 in a cohort exposed to, infected with or recovered from COVID-19 (not recorded which). Each CDR3 is given with its conserved first and last residue. The order of the fields is D gene, clone size, V gene, J gene, CDR3 DNA, CDR3 protein. D genes are given only for firm matches. For some rows the clone size is stated as once, few or many, or as a class when expanded; others skip it.

TRBD1	.	TRBV19	TRBJ1-3	TGTGCCAGTAGGGCCGGGACAGCTGGAAACACCATATATTTT	CASRAGTAGNTIYF
.	.	TRBV7-9	TRBJ2-2	TGTGCCACCTTACAGGGTCCGAACACCGGGGAGCTGTTTTTT	CATLQGPNTGELFF
.	.	TRBV6-1	TRBJ1-1	TGTGCCAGCAGTGAAGGTGGGGGAGGCACTGAAGCTTTCTTT	CASSEGGGGTEAFF
TRBD1	.	TRBV3-1/TRBV3-2	TRBJ1-3	TGTGCCAGCACCCAGGACAGGGGGCCTGGAAACACCATATATTTT	CASTQDRGPGNTIYF
TRBD1	.	TRBV5-1	TRBJ1-1	TGCGCCAGCAGCGATGGGACAGGGTGGACTGAAGCTTTCTTT	CASSDGTGWTEAFF
.	.	TRBV18	TRBJ1-1	TGTGCCAGCTCACTTTCCTCCCCAGGAATGAACACTGAAGCTTTCTTT	CASSLSSPGMNTEAFF
.	.	TRBV7-3	TRBJ2-1	TGTGCCAGCAGCACTTCCGGGACATCGGCCTACAATGAGCAGTTCTTC	CASSTSGTSAYNEQFF
.	.	TRBV10-3	TRBJ1-4	TGTGCCATCAGTGAGTCGGCGGCAGGGGCCGGTGAAAAACTGTTTTTT	CAISESAAGAGEKLFF
.	.	TRBV7-6	TRBJ2-7	TGTGCCAGCAGCTTAAATGGCGCTAGCGTTGGCGAGCAGTACTTC	CASSLNGASVGEQYF
TRBD1	.	TRBV9	TRBJ2-5	TGTGCCAGCAGCGTAGGGTCAGCCGGGACAGGGCACTTC	CASSVGSAGTGHF
.	.	TRBV11-2	TRBJ2-5	TGTGCCAGCAGCCAAGACCCGGGAACGTCGGAGACCCAGTACTTC	CASSQDPGTSETQYF
TRBD1	.	TRBV19	TRBJ1-6	TGTGCCAGTAGTATAGGCTGGACAGGACCCTATAATTCACCCCTCCACTTT	CASSIGWTGPYNSPLHF
.	.	TRBV28	TRBJ2-7	TGTGCCAGCAGTTCGGGACTTTCGTACTCCTACGAGCAGTACTTC	CASSSGLSYSYEQYF
.	.	TRBV27	TRBJ2-3	TGTGCCAGCAGTTTAGTTGCGGGCACAGATACGCAGTATTTT	CASSLVAGTDTQYF
.	.	TRBV19	TRBJ2-2	TGTGCCAGTAGTATCCTGGCAAACACCGGGGAGCTGTTTTTT	CASSILANTGELFF
.	.	TRBV5-1	TRBJ2-3	TGCGCCAGCAGCTTTAACTCAGATACGCAGTATTTT	CASSFNSDTQYF
.	.	TRBV21-1	TRBJ1-2	TGTGCCAGCAGCCCCGCGGGGGCGGGGTATGGCTACACCTTC	CASSPAGAGYGYTF
.	.	TRBV3-1/TRBV3-2	TRBJ2-3	TGTGCCAGCAGCGCGGGGAGTACCAACACAGATACGCAGTATTTT	CASSAGSTNTDTQYF
.	.	TRBV11-2	TRBJ2-7	TGTGCCAGCAGCCGGGGTGGGGGGAACTCCTACGAGCAGTACTTC	CASSRGGGNSYEQYF
TRBD1	few	TRBV9	TRBJ1-3	TGTGCCAGCAGCTTACAGCCGGGACAGGGTAAAGCTGGAAACACCATATATTTT	CASSLQPGQGKAGNTIYF
TRBD1	.	TRBV2	TRBJ2-5	TGTGCCAGCAGCCGGGACAGGGGGGCGGAGACCCAGTACTTC	CASSRDRGAETQYF
.	few	TRBV6-5	TRBJ1-1	TGTGCCAGCAGTTACCGCGATCAGAACACTGAAGCTTTCTTT	CASSYRDQNTEAFF
TRBD1	.	TRBV27	TRBJ1-1	TGTGCCAGCAGTACACCGGGACAGGGGATGACTGAAGCTTTCTTT	CASSTPGQGMTEAFF
.	once	TRBV14	TRBJ2-1	TGTGCCAGCAGCATCTCGCAGGGGTCCAATGAGCAGTTCTTC	CASSISQGSNEQFF